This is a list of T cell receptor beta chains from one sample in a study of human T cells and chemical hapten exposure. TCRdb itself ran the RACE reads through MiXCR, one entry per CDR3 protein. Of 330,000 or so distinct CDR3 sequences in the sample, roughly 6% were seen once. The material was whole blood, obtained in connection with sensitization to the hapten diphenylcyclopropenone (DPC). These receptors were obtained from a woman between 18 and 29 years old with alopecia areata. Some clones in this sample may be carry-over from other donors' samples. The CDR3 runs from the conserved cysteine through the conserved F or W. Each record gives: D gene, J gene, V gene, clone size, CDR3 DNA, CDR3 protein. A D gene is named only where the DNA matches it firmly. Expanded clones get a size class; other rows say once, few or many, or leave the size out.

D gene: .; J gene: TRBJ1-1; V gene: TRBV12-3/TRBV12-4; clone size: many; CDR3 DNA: TGTGCCAGCAGAGGGATGTGGACTGAAGCTTTCTTT; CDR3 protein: CASRGMWTEAFF
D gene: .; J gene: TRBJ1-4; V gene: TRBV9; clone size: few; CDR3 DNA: TGTGCCAGCAGCAACAGCTGGGCAACTAATGAAAAACTGTTTTTT; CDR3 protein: CASSNSWATNEKLFF
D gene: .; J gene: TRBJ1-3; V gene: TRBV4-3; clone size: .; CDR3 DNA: TGCGCCAGCAGCCAAGATGTCGGGGGCCCCAACACCATATATTTT; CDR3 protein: CASSQDVGGPNTIYF
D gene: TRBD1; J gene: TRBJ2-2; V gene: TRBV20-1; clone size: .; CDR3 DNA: TGCAGTGCTAAACCCGGGACAGGGAACACCGGGGAGCTGTTTTTT; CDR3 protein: CSAKPGTGNTGELFF
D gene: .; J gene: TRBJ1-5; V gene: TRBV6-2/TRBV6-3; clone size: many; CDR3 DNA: TGTGCCAGCAGGGAGGGGGGCAATCAGCCCCAGCATTTT; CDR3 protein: CASREGGNQPQHF
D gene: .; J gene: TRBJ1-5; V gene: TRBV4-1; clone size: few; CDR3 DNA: TGCGCCAGCAGCCAAGATCCTGGGGCGGATAGCAATCAGCCCCAGCATTTT; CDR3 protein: CASSQDPGADSNQPQHF
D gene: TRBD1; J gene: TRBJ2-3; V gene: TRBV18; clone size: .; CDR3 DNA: TGTGCCAGCTCTTGGACAGGGGGCACAGATACGCAGTATTTT; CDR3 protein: CASSWTGGTDTQYF
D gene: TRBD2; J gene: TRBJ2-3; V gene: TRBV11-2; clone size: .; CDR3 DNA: TGTGCCAGCAGCTTAGTACCGGGACTAGCGGGGCTTAGCACAGATACGCAGTATTTT; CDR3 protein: CASSLVPGLAGLSTDTQYF
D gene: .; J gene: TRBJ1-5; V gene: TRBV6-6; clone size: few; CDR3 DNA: TGTGCCAGCAGTTACGCCTGGGCCCAGCCCCAGCATTTT; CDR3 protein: CASSYAWAQPQHF
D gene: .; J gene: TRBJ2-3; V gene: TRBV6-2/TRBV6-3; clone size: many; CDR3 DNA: TGTGCCAGCGGACGCCTAGATACGCAGTATTTT; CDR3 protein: CASGRLDTQYF
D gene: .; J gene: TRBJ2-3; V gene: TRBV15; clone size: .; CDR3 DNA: TGTGCCACCAGCAGTCCGTCGAGGGGGGTCACAGATACGCAGTATTTT; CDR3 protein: CATSSPSRGVTDTQYF
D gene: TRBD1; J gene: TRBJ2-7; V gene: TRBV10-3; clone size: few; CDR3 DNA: TGTGCCATCAGAGGCCGGACAGGGGCCGCGCCTGGGGAGCAGTACTTC; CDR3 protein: CAIRGRTGAAPGEQYF
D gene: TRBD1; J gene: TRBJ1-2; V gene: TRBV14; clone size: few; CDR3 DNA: TGTGCCAGCAGTTCCGGGACAGGGTTTGACTATGGCTACACCTTC; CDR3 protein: CASSSGTGFDYGYTF
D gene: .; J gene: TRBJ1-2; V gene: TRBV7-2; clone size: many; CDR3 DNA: TGTGCCAGCAGCTTAGAGGGGGACGGCAAGGGTGGCTACACCTTC; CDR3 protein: CASSLEGDGKGGYTF
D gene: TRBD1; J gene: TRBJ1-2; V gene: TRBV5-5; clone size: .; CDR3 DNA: TGTGCCAGCAGCTTGTACGGGACAGAGAATAACTATGGCTACACCTTC; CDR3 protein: CASSLYGTENNYGYTF
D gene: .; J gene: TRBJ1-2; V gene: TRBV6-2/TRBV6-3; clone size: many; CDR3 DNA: TGTGCCAGCGGGCAGAGAGTCTATGGCTACACCTTC; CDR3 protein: CASGQRVYGYTF
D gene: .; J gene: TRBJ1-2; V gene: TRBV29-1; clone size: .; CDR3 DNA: TGCAGCGTTGACGGGAATAACTATGGCTACACCTTC; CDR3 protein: CSVDGNNYGYTF
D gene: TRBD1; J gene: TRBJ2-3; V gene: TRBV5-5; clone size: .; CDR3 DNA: TGTGCCAGCTGCTTGGAGGGACAGGAGACAGATACGCAGTATTTT; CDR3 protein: CASCLEGQETDTQYF
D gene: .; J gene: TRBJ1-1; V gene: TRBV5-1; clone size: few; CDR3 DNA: TGCGCCAGCAGCTTGATGGAGGGGATGAACACTGAAGCTTTCTTT; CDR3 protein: CASSLMEGMNTEAFF
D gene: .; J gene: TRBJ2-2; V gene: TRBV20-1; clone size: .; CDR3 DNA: TGCAGTGCTAGAGATTTAAGTCGCACCGGGGAGCTGTTTTTT; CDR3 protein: CSARDLSRTGELFF
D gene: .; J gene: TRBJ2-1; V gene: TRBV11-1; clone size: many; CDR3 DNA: TGTGCCAGCAGCTTAGCATCGACAACCTACAATGAGCAGTTCTTC; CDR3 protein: CASSLASTTYNEQFF
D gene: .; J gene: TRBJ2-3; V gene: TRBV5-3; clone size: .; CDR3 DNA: TGTGCCAGAAGCCACAATGCAGACTCGGTTTGGAGCACAGATACGCAGTATTTT; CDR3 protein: CARSHNADSVWSTDTQYF
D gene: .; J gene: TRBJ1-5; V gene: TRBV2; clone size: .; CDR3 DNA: TGTGCCAGCAGTACGGAAAGCAATCAGCCCCAGCATTTT; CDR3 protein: CASSTESNQPQHF
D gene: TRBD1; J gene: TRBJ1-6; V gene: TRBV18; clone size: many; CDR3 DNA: TGTGCCAGCTCACCAGGACAGGGGCGTTCTAATTCACCCCTCCACTTT; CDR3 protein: CASSPGQGRSNSPLHF